A selection of T cell receptor beta chains follows, all from one sample in a study of blood T cell repertoires in COVID-19. Assay used: immunoSEQ multiplex PCR; TCRdb lists only in-frame clones, some missing. The sample yields roughly 69,000 clones, approximately 88% seen once. The sample consisted of peripheral blood. The receptors derive from a human donor in a cohort sampled during active COVID-19. CDR3s include the opening cysteine and the closing phenylalanine or tryptophan. D genes are given only for firm matches. For some rows the clone size is stated as once, few or many, or as a class when expanded; others skip it.

TRBJ1-2,TRBD1,TRBV9,.,TGTGCCAGCAGCGTTCTACAGGGGAACTATGGCTACACCTTC,CASSVLQGNYGYTF
TRBJ2-7,.,TRBV27,.,TGTGCCAGCAGTTCCGGACTCCTAAAGGACGAGCAGTACTTC,CASSSGLLKDEQYF
TRBJ2-7,TRBD2,TRBV7-9,once,TGTGCCAGCAGCTTTTGGGGACCCGGGGGGGACGAGCAGTACTTC,CASSFWGPGGDEQYF
TRBJ2-3,TRBD2,TRBV4-1,.,TGCGCCAGCAGTCTCACTAGCGTCACAGATACGCAGTATTTT,CASSLTSVTDTQYF
TRBJ2-7,TRBD1,TRBV11-3,.,TGTGCCAGCAGCCAAGGGACAGGGGGCGAGCAGTACTTC,CASSQGTGGEQYF
TRBJ2-7,TRBD1,TRBV3-1/TRBV3-2,once,TGTGCCAGCAGCCGTACCGGGACAGGGCCCGCCGAGCAGTACTTC,CASSRTGTGPAEQYF
TRBJ2-7,TRBD1,TRBV24-1,.,TGTGCCACCAGTGACCCCGGGACAGGCTACGAGCAGTACTTC,CATSDPGTGYEQYF
TRBJ2-7,.,TRBV11-2,.,TGTGCCAGCAGCTTAGCGGGGGAGCAGTACTTC,CASSLAGEQYF
TRBJ2-7,.,TRBV18,.,TGTGCCAGCTCACCAAGTGCAGGGAGGAGCTCCTACGAGCAGTACTTC,CASSPSAGRSSYEQYF
TRBJ2-1,.,TRBV7-9,.,TGTGCCAGCATGATTTGGGGGCGCGATGAGCAGTTCTTC,CASMIWGRDEQFF
TRBJ1-2,.,TRBV6-5,.,TGTGCCAGCAGGAACAGGGAGGGCTACACCTTC,CASRNREGYTF
TRBJ2-3,.,TRBV11-3,.,TGTGCCAGCGGAGTAGGGGGTAGCACAGATACGCAGTATTTT,CASGVGGSTDTQYF
TRBJ2-1,TRBD2,TRBV29-1,once,TGCAGCGTTGAAGCCCGCAACCTGGGGGGGTCCTACAATGAGCAGTTCTTC,CSVEARNLGGSYNEQFF
TRBJ2-7,.,TRBV6-6,.,TGTGCCAGCAGCCTCCAACTAGCTCGGGAGCAGTACTTC,CASSLQLAREQYF
TRBJ2-3,TRBD1,TRBV6-5,.,TGTGCCAGCAGTTTACGGACAGGCGGAGATACGCAGTATTTT,CASSLRTGGDTQYF
TRBJ1-2,.,TRBV6-2/TRBV6-3,.,TGTGCCAGCAGCGAGCCAAACCAGGGTCGTGGCTACACCTTC,CASSEPNQGRGYTF
TRBJ2-1,TRBD2,TRBV29-1,.,TGCAGCGTTGAAGTAGGACTAGCGGGAGGCACTGAGCAGTTCTTC,CSVEVGLAGGTEQFF
TRBJ1-2,.,TRBV6-5,.,TGTGCCAGCAGCCGGGACCACTCAGGGGACTATGGCTACACCTTC,CASSRDHSGDYGYTF
TRBJ2-1,TRBD2,TRBV7-2,.,TGTGCCAGCAGCTTAAGCAGCGGGGGGAACCCTGAGCAGTTCTTC,CASSLSSGGNPEQFF
TRBJ2-5,.,TRBV6-5,once,TGTGCCAGCAGTTACTCGGGCGGGGGCCCAGAGACCCAGTACTTC,CASSYSGGGPETQYF
TRBJ2-7,TRBD1,TRBV2,.,TGTGCCAGCAGTATAGGACAGGGGAACTACGAGCAGTACTTC,CASSIGQGNYEQYF
TRBJ2-1,TRBD1,TRBV7-2,.,TGTGCCAGCAGCAGAATTCCCGGGACAGGAGGGGGTGAGCAGTTCTTC,CASSRIPGTGGGEQFF
TRBJ2-1,TRBD1,TRBV19,.,TGTGCCAGCACACCCCGGGACAGGTACAATGAGCAGTTCTTC,CASTPRDRYNEQFF
TRBJ2-3,TRBD2,TRBV5-8,.,TGTGCCAGCAGCCTATTAGGCATCTTAGCGGGAGGAGGAGCAGATACGCAGTATTTT,CASSLLGILAGGGADTQYF
TRBJ1-2,.,TRBV6-7,medium-sized,TGTGCCAGCAGTTACTCGATTTCTCCGGGGGACTATGGCTACACCTTC,CASSYSISPGDYGYTF
TRBJ2-7,TRBD1,TRBV7-6,.,TGTGCCAGCAGCTCGTGGGACAGCTACGAGCAGTACTTC,CASSSWDSYEQYF
TRBJ2-7,TRBD1,TRBV5-1,.,TGCGCCAGCAGCTTGCGGGGACCGGGACAGAACTACGAGCAGTACTTC,CASSLRGPGQNYEQYF
TRBJ1-1,.,TRBV19,.,TGTGCCAGTAGTGGGCGGGGAACGGCCACTGAAGCTTTCTTT,CASSGRGTATEAFF
TRBJ2-1,TRBD2,TRBV2,.,TGTGCCAGCATCTTCGGGACTAGCGGGAGAGGTGAGCAGTTCTTC,CASIFGTSGRGEQFF
TRBJ2-3,TRBD1,TRBV3-1/TRBV3-2,.,TGTGCCAGCACCCGGACAGGGGCCACAGATACGCAGTATTTT,CASTRTGATDTQYF
TRBJ2-1,.,TRBV11-2,.,TGTGCCAGCAGCTTAGTGGAGGGGTACGAGCAGTTCTTC,CASSLVEGYEQFF
TRBJ2-7,.,TRBV7-8,.,TGTGCCAGCAGCTTATCAGGGGCCTACGAGCAGTACTTC,CASSLSGAYEQYF
TRBJ2-7,.,TRBV5-1,.,TGCGCCAGCAGCCTCGGACGGAGGTACGAGCAGTACTTC,CASSLGRRYEQYF
TRBJ2-2,.,TRBV6-5,.,TGTGCCAGCAGTTATACTACCGGGGAGCTGTTTTTT,CASSYTTGELFF
TRBJ2-3,TRBD1,TRBV19,once,TGTGCCAGTAGTCTGGGACAGGACACAGATACGCAGTATTTT,CASSLGQDTDTQYF
TRBJ2-2,.,TRBV7-2,.,TGTGCCAGCCGAGAGGGTGTAGGCACCGGGGAGCTGTTTTTT,CASREGVGTGELFF
TRBJ2-5,TRBD1,TRBV30,.,TGTACCATGTCACGTAGGGACAGGTATTACTTC,CTMSRRDRYYF
TRBJ1-2,.,TRBV2,.,TGTGCCAGCAGTGATGACTCTCGGGGCTACACCTTC,CASSDDSRGYTF
TRBJ1-5,.,TRBV11-3,.,TGTGCCAGCAGCCCCGGCGGGCAGCCCCAGCATTTT,CASSPGGQPQHF
TRBJ1-2,.,TRBV6-5,.,TGTGCCAGCAGTTACGGAGGTGGCTACACCTTC,CASSYGGGYTF
TRBJ2-3,.,TRBV11-3,.,TGTGCCAGCAGCTTAGGGCCGGAGGATACGCAGTATTTT,CASSLGPEDTQYF
TRBJ1-5,TRBD1,TRBV18,.,TGTGCCAGCTCACCAGGGACAGATCAGCCCCAGCATTTT,CASSPGTDQPQHF
TRBJ1-1,.,TRBV5-1,.,TGCGCCAGCAGCCAACGGTTCGGGGGGACTGAAGCTTTCTTT,CASSQRFGGTEAFF